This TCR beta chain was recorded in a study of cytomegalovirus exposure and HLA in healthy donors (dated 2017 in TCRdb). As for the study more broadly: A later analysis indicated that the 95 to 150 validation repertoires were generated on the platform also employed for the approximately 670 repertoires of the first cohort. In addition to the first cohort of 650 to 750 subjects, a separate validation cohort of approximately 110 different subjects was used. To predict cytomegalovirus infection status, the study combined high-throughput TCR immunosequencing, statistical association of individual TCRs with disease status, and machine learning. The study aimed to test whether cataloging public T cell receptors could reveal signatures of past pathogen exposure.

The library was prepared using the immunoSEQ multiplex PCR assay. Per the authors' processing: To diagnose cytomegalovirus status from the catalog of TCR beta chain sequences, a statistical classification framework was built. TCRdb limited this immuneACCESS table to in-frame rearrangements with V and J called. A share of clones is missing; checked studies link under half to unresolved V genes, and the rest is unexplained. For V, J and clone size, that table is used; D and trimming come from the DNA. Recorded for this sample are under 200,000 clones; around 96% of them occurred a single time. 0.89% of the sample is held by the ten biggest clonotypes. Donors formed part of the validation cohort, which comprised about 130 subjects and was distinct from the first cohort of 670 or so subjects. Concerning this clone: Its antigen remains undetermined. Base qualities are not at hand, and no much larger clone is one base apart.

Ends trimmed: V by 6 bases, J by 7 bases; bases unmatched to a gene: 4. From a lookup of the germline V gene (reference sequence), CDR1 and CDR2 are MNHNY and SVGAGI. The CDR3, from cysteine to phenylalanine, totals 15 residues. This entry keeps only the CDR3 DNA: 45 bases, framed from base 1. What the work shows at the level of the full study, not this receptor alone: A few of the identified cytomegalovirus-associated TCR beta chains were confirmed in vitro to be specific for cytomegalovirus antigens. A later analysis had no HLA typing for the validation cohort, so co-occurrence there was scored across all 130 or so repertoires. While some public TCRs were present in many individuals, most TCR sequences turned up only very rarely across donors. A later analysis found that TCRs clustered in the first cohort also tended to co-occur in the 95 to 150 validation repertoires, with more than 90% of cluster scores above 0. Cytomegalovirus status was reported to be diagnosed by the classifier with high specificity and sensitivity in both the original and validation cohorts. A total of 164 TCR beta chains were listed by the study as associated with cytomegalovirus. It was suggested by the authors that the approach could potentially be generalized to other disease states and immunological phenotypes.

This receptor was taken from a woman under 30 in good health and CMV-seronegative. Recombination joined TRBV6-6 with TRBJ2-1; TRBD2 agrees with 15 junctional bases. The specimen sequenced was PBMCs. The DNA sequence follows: TGTGCCAGCAGACCCGGGACTAGCGGGGGGAATGAGCAGTTCTTC. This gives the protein CASRPGTSGGNEQFF.